This entry features one TCR beta chain sequence. The data were obtained in a study of blood T cell repertoires in COVID-19. On the study more broadly: From the United States, Italy and Spain came samples of acute and convalescent COVID-19. In each case, the material was cDNA or gDNA derived from T cells, B-cell-depleted T cells, or PBMCs.

This CDR3 region has 13 residues. Germline V CDR1 and CDR2: MNHEY, SVGAGI. Unmatched junction bases numbered 6, after V lost 7 bases and J lost 6 bases. As originally analysed: Reference gene primer amplification gave estimated nucleated cell counts. Only in-frame clones appear in the TCRdb table, and some are missing; sequencing was by immunoSEQ multiplex PCR. V, J and clone size are taken as reported in that table, and D and trimming were inferred from the DNA itself. The data hold roughly 200,000 clones, with around 88% observed a single time. The clonotype originates from a man between 18 and 29 years old with active or convalescent COVID-19. The V call is TRBV6-5, the J call TRBJ2-3; TRBD2 agrees at 8 bases. Sequenced material: peripheral blood. The CDR3 is CASTRRGDDTQYF. The CDR3 nucleotides read TGTGCCAGCACGCGGCGGGGGGATGATACGCAGTATTTT.